This TCR beta chain is from a study of control samples from healthy donors and cancer patients (dated by TCRdb to 2020 to 2021). Preparation of the library involved the immunoSEQ multiplex PCR assay. TCRdb took this table from immuneACCESS and kept in-frame rearrangements with V and J called. Such tables lack part of the clones; where checked against another copy, unresolved V genes explain under half of the gap, and the rest is unexplained. The sample yields about 120,000 clones; approximately 88% were counted once. The top ten constitute around 3.5% of the sample. The CDR3 runs 11 amino acids, cysteine and phenylalanine included. Only the CDR3 DNA stays, 33 bases, in frame from base 1. V is cut by 5 bases and J by 4 bases, and the space between the germline ends is 3 bases. CDR1 KGHDR and CDR2 SFDVKD were looked up in the germline V gene. Notes on this clone: Its antigen is unknown. The record has no base qualities; no much larger clone is one base away. Other DNA sequences from this sample encode an identical CDR3 as well.

The sequenced sample consisted of blood. This chain is built from TRBV24-1 and TRBJ2-3; no confident D gene assignment can be made. The source of this sequence is a man aged 40-49 years in good health. For the CDR3, the sequence is CATSASDTQYF. The bases read TGTGCCACCAGTGCCTCAGATACGCAGTATTTT.